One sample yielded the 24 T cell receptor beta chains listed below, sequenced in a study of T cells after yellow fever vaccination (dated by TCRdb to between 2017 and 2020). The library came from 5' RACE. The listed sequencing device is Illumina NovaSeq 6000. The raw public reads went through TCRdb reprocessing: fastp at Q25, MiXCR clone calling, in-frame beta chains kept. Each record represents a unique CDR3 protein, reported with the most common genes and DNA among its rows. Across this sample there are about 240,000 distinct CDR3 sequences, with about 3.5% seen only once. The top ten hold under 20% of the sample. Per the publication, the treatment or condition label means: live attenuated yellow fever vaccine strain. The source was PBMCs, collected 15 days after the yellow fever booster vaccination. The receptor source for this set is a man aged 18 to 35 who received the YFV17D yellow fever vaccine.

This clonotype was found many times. The DNA for the CDR3 is TGCGCCAGCAGCCAACGGAGTCGTGGCGGTAGGGAGGACTACACCTTC. Translated: CASSQRSRGGREDYTF. The rearrangement links TRBV4-1 to TRBJ1-2; D gene uncertain. The CDR3 has 16 residues. Germline V gene sequence: CDR1 MGHRA, CDR2 YSYEKL. V gave up 2 bases and J gave up 10 bases, with 23 bases separating them.

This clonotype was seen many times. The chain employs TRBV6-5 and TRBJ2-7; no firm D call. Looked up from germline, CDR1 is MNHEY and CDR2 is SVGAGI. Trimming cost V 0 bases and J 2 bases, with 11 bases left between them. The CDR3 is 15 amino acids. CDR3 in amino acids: CASSYSISQAYEQYF. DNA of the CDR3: TGTGCCAGCAGTTACTCGATCAGCCAGGCCTACGAGCAGTACTTC.

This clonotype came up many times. In DNA form, the CDR3 reads TGCGCCAGCAGCGAAATACTGAGGACTAGCGGGAATACAGATACGCAGTATTTT. Amino acids: CASSEILRTSGNTDTQYF. V is TRBV5-1 and J is TRBJ2-3; TRBD2 agrees at 12 bases. The CDR3 loop spans 18 amino acids. Per germline, CDR1 SGHRS and CDR2 YFSETQ. V was pared by 4 bases and J by 3 bases, with 12 bases of the junction left unmatched.

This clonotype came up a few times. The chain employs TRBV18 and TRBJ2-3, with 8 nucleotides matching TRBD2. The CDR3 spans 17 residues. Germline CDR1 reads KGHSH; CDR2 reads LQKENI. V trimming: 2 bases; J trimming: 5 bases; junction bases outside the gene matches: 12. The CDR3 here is CASSPFDGGASGDTQYF. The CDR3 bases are TGTGCCAGCTCACCATTTGACGGGGGGGCTTCAGGAGATACGCAGTATTTT.

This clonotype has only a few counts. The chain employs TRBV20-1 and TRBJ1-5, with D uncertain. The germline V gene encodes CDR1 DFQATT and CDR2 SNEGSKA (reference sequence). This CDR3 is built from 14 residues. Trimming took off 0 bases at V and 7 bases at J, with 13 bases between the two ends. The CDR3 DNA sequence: TGCAGTGCTAGAGATGGAACAGTCGACCAGCCCCAGCATTTT. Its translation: CSARDGTVDQPQHF.

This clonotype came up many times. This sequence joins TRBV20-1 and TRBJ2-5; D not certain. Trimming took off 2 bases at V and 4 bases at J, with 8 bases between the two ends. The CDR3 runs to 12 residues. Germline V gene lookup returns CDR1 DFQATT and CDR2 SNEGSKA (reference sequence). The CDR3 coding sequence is TGCAGTGCTAGACAGCCGTTAGAGACCCAGTACTTC. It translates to CSARQPLETQYF.

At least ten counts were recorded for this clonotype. CDR3 sequence: CASSLLTSGFYNEQFF. The CDR3, as DNA: TGTGCCAGCAGTTTGTTGACTAGCGGATTCTACAATGAGCAGTTCTTC. This sequence joins TRBV28 and TRBJ2-1, with 9 positions matching TRBD2. Trimming took 3 bases from V and 3 from J; bases not matched to a gene: 6. The CDR3 runs to 16 residues. Germline lookup yields CDR1 MDHEN and CDR2 SYDVKM.

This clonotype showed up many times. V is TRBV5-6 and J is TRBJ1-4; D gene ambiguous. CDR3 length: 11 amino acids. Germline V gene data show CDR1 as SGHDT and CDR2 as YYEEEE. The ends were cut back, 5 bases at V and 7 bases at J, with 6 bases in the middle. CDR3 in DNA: TGTGCCAGCAGTTACGGTGAAAAACTGTTTTTT. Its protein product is CASSYGEKLFF.

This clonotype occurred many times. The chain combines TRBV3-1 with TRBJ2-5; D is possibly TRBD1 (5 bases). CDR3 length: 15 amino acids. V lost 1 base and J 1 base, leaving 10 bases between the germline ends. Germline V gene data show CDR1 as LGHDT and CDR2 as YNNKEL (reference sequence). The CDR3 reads CASSQGWGPQETQYF. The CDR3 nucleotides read TGTGCCAGCAGCCAAGGCTGGGGCCCCCAAGAGACCCAGTACTTC.

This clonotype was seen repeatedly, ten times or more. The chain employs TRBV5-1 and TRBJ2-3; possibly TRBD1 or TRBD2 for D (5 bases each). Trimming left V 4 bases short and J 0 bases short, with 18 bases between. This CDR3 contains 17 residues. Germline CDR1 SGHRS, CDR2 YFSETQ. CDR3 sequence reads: CASSPIMRGGSTDTQYF. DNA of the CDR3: TGCGCCAGCAGCCCCATAATGAGGGGCGGCAGCACAGATACGCAGTATTTT. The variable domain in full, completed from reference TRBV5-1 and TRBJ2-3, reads KAGVTQTPRYLIKTRGQQVTLSCSPISGHRSVSWYQQTPGQGLQFLFEYFSETQRNKGNFPGRFSGRQFSNSRSEMNVSTLELGDSALYLCASSPIMRGGSTDTQYFGPGTRLTVL.

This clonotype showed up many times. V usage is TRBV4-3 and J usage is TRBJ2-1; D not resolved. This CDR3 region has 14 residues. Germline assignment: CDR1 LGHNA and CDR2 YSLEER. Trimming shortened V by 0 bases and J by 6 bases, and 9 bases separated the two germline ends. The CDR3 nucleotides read TGCGCCAGCAGCCAAGATACCCCCCCCAATGAGCAGTTCTTC. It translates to CASSQDTPPNEQFF.

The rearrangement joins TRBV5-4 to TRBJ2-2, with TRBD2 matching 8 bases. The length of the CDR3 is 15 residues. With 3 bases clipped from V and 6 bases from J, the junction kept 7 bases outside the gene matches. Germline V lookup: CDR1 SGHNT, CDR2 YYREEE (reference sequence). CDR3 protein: CASSWPTSGPGELFF. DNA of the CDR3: TGTGCCAGCAGCTGGCCCACTAGCGGACCCGGGGAGCTGTTTTTT.

This chain's CDR3 is CASSRSFNTQYF. The DNA for the CDR3 is TGTGCCAGCAGCCGGTCATTTAATACGCAGTATTTT. The V and J genes are TRBV14 and TRBJ2-3; D not certain. CDR3 length: 12 amino acids. V shed 4 bases and J shed 7 bases, with 9 bases lying between them. Germline values: CDR1 SGHDN, CDR2 FVKESK.

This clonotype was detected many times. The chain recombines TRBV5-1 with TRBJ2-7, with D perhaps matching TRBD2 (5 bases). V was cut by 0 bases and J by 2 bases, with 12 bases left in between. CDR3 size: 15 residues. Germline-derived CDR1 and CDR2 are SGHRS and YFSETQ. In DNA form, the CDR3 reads TGCGCCAGCAGCTTGGTTCGGGGTAGCGCCTACGAGCAGTACTTC. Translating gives CASSLVRGSAYEQYF. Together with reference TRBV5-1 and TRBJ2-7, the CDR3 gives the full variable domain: KAGVTQTPRYLIKTRGQQVTLSCSPISGHRSVSWYQQTPGQGLQFLFEYFSETQRNKGNFPGRFSGRQFSNSRSEMNVSTLELGDSALYLCASSLVRGSAYEQYFGPGTRLTVT.

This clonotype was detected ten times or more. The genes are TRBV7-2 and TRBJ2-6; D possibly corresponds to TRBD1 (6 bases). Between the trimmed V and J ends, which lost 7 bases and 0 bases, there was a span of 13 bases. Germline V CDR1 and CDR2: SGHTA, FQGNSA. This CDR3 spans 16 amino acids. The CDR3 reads CASTRTVLSGANVLTF. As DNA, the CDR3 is TGTGCCAGCACCCGGACAGTCCTCTCTGGGGCCAACGTCCTGACTTTC.

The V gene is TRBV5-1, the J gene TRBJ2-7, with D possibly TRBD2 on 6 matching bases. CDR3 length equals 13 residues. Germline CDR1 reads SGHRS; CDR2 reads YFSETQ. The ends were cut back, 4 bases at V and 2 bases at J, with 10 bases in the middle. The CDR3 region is CASSGGAPYEQYF. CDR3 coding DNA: TGCGCCAGCAGCGGAGGGGCCCCCTACGAGCAGTACTTC.

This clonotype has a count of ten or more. CDR3 residues: CASSETRNIQYF. The CDR3 DNA follows: TGTGCCAGCAGTGAAACAAGAAACATTCAGTACTTC. The chain joins TRBV28 to TRBJ2-4; D unresolved. This CDR3 has 12 amino acids. The V gene lost 5 bases and the J gene lost 6 bases, with 8 bases spanning the gap. Germline values: CDR1 MDHEN, CDR2 SYDVKM.

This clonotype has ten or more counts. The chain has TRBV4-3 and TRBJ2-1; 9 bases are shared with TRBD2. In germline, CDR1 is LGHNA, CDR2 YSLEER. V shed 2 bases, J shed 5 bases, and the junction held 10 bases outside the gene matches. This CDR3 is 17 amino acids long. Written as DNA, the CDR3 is TGCGCCAGCAGCCAATTCCACCGACTAGCGGCCAACAATGAGCAGTTCTTC. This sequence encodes CASSQFHRLAANNEQFF.

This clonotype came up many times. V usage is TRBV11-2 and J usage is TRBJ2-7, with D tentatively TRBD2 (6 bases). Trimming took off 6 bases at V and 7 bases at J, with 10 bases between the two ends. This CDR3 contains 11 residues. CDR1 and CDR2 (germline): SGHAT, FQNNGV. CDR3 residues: CASRGAGEQYV. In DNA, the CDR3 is TGTGCCAGCAGGGGCGCGGGGGAGCAGTACGTC.

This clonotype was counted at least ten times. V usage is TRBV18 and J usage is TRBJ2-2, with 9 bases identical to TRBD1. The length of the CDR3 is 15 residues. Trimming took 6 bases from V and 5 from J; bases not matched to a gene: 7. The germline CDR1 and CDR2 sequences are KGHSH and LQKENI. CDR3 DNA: TGTGCCAGCTCGCGGGGACAGGGTGGAACCGGGGAGCTGTTTTTT. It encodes CASSRGQGGTGELFF.

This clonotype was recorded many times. CDR3 sequence: CASSLTGQYGNTIYF. CDR3 bases: TGTGCCAGCAGCCTCACCGGGCAATATGGAAACACCATATATTTT. The V and J genes are TRBV7-3 and TRBJ1-3; no clear D gene. Germline V lookup: CDR1 SGHTA, CDR2 FQGTGA. The V end lost 5 bases, the J end lost 3 bases, and 14 bases lay between the germline ends. The CDR3 totals 15 residues.

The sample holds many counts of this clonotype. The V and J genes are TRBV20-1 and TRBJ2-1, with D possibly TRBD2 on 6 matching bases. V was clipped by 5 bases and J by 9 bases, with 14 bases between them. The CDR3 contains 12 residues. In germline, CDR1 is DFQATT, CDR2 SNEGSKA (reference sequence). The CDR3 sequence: CSAPLRGLEQFF. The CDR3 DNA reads TGCAGTGCTCCCCTTAGGGGACTTGAGCAGTTCTTC.

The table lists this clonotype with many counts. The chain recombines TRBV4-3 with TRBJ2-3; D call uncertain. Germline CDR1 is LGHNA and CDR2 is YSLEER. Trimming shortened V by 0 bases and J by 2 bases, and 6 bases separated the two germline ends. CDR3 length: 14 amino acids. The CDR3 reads CASSQEPFTDTQYF. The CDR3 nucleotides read TGCGCCAGCAGCCAAGAACCGTTCACAGATACGCAGTATTTT.

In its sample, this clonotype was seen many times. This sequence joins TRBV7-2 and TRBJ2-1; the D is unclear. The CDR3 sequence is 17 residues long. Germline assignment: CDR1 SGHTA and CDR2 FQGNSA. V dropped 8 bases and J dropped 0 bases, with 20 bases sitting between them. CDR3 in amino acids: CASGLSRAKSSYNEQFF. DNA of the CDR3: TGTGCCAGCGGCCTTAGTAGGGCAAAAAGCTCCTACAATGAGCAGTTCTTC.